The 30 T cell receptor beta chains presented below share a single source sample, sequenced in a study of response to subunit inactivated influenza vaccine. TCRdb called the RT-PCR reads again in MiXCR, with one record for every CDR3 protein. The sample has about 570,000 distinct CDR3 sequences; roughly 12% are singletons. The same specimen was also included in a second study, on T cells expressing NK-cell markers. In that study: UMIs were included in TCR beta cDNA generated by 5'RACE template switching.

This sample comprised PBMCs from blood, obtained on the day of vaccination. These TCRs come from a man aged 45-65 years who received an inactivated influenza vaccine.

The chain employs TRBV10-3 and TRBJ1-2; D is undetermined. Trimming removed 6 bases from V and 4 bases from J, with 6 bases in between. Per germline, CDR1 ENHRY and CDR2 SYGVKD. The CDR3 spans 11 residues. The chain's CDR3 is CAIRQSYGYTF. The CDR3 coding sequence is TGTGCCATCAGGCAGAGCTATGGCTACACCTTC.

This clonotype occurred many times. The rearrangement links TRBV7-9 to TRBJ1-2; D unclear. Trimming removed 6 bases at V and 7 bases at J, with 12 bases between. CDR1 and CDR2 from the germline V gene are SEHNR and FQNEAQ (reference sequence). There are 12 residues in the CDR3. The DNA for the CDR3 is TGTGCCAGCAGGTTATCCTCCGGTGGCTACACCTTC. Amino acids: CASRLSSGGYTF.

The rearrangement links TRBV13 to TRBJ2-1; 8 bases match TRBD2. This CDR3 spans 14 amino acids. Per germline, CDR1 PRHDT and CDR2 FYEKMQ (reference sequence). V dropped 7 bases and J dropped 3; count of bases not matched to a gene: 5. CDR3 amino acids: CASTAGGNYNEQFF. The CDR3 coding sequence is TGTGCCAGCACTGCGGGAGGTAACTACAATGAGCAGTTCTTC. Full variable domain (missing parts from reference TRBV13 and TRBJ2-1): AAGVIQSPRHLIKEKRETATLKCYPIPRHDTVYWYQQGPGQDPQFLISFYEKMQSDKGSIPDRFSAQQFSDYHSELNMSSLELGDSALYFCASTAGGNYNEQFFGPGTRLTVL.

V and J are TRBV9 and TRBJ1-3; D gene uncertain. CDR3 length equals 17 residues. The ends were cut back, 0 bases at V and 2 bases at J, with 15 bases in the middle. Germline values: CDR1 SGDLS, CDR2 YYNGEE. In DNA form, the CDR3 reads TGTGCCAGCAGCGTAGTTCCCGCAACCGGGGCTGGAAACACCATATATTTT. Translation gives CASSVVPATGAGNTIYF.

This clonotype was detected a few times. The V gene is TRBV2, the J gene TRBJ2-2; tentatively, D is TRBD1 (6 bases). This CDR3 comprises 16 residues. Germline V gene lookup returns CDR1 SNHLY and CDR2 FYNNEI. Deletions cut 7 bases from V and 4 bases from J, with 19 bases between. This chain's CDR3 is CASMDSWIFSTGELFF. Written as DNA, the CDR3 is TGTGCCAGCATGGACAGTTGGATTTTTTCCACCGGGGAGCTGTTTTTT.

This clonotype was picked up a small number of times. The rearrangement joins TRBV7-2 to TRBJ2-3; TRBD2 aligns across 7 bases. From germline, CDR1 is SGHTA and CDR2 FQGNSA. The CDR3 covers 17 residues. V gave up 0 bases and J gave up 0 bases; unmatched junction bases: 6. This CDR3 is CASSLAAARGSTDTQYF. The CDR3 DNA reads TGTGCCAGCAGCTTAGCGGCCGCGCGGGGGAGCACAGATACGCAGTATTTT.

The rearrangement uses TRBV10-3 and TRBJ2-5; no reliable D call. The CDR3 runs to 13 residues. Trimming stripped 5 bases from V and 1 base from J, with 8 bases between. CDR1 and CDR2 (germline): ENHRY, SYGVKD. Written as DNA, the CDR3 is TGTGCCATCAGTTTTGAACCCCAAGAGACCCAGTACTTC. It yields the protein CAISFEPQETQYF.

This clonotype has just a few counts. The CDR3 spells CASSLSMGVYEQYF. The CDR3, as DNA: TGTGCCAGCAGCTTATCGATGGGGGTCTACGAGCAGTACTTC. The V call is TRBV7-9, the J call TRBJ2-7; either TRBD1 or TRBD2 may supply D (5 bases each). The V and J ends lost 2 bases and 3 bases respectively, with 11 bases between them. Germline CDR1 SEHNR, CDR2 FQNEAQ (reference sequence). The CDR3 runs 14 residues.

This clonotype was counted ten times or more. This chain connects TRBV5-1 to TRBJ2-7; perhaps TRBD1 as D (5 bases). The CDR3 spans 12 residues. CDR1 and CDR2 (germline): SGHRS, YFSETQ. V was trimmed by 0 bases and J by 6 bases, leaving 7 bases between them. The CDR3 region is CASSLVGAEQYF. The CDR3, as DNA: TGCGCCAGCAGCTTGGTAGGGGCCGAGCAGTACTTC.

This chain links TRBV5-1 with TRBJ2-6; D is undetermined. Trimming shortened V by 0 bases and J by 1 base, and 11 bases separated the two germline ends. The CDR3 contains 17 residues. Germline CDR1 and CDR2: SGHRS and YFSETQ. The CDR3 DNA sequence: TGCGCCAGCAGCTTGGCAGGCAGTTTATCTGGGGCCAACGTCCTGACTTTC. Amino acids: CASSLAGSLSGANVLTF.

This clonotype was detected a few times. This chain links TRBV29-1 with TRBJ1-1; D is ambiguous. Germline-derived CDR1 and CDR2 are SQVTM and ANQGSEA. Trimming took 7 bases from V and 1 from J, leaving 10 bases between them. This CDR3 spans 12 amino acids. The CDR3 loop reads CSGGGRNTEAFF. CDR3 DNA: TGCAGCGGGGGTGGTAGGAACACTGAAGCTTTCTTT.

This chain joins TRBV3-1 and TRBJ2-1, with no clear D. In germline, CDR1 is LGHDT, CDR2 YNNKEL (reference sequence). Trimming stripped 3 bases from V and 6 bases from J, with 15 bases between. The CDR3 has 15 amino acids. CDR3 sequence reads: CASSHLGFTGNEQFF. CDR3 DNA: TGTGCCAGCAGCCACTTGGGTTTTACCGGCAATGAGCAGTTCTTC.

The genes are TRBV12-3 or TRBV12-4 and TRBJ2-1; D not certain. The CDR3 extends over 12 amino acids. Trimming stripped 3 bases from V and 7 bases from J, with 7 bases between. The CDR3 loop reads CASSFMANEQFF. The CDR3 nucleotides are TGTGCCAGCAGTTTTATGGCGAATGAGCAGTTCTTC.

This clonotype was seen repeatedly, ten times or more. The CDR3 loop reads CASSLREKLFF. CDR3 nucleotide sequence: TGTGCCAGCAGTTTAAGGGAAAAACTGTTTTTT. This chain uses TRBV12-3 or TRBV12-4 with TRBJ1-4; D not certain. Trimming shortened V by 2 bases and J by 8 bases, and 3 bases separated the two germline ends. This CDR3 has 11 amino acids.

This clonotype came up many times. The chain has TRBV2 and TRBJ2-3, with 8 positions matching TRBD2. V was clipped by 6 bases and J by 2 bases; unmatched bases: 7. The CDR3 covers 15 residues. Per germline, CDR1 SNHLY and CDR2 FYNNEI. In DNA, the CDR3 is TGTGCCAGCAGCGGGACTAGTTGGAACACAGATACGCAGTATTTT. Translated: CASSGTSWNTDTQYF. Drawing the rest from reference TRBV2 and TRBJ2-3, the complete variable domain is EPEVTQTPSHQVTQMGQEVILRCVPISNHLYFYWYRQILGQKVEFLVSFYNNEISEKSEIFDDQFSVERPDGSNFTLKIRSTKLEDSAMYFCASSGTSWNTDTQYFGPGTRLTVL.

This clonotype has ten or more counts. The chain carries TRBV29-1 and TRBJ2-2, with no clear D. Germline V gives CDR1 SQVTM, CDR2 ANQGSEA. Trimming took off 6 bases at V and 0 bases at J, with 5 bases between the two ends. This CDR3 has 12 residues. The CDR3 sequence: CSVRSNTGELFF. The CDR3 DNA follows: TGCAGCGTGCGATCGAACACCGGGGAGCTGTTTTTT.

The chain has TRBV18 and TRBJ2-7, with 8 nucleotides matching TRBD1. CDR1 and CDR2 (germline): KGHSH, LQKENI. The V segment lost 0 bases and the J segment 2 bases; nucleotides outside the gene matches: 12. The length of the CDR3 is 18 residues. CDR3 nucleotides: TGTGCCAGCTCACCACCGTTTCTGGTTCGGACAGGGCCCTACGAGCAGTACTTC. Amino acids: CASSPPFLVRTGPYEQYF.

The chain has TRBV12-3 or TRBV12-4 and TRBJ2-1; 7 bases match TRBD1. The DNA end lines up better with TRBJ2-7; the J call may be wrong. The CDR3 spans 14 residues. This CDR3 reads CASSTGEGYNEQYF. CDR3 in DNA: TGTGCCAGCAGTACAGGGGAAGGTTACAATGAGCAGTACTTC.

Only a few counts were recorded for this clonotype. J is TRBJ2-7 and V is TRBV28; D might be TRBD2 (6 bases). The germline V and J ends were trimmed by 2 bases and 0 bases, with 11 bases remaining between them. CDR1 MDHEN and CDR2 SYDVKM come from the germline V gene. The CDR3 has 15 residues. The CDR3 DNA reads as TGTGCCAGCAGTTTACCTGCGGGAAGCTCCTACGAGCAGTACTTC. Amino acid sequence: CASSLPAGSSYEQYF.

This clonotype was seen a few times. DNA for the CDR3: TGTGCCAGCAGTTTAGGGGTTCCGGGACAGTGGTACTCCTACGAGCAGTACTTC. Amino acid sequence: CASSLGVPGQWYSYEQYF. The chain combines TRBV12-3 or TRBV12-4 with TRBJ2-7; 7 bases fit TRBD1. Trimming removed 1 base from V and 0 bases from J; junction bases left unmatched: 12. The length of the CDR3 is 18 residues.

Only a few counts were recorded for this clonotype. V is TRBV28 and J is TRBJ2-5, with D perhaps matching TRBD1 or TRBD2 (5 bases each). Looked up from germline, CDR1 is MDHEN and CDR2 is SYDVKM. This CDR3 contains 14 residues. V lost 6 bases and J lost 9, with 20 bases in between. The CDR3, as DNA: TGTGCCAGCAGCCAGGACCCCCTACTAGGGGCCCAGTACTTC. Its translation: CASSQDPLLGAQYF.

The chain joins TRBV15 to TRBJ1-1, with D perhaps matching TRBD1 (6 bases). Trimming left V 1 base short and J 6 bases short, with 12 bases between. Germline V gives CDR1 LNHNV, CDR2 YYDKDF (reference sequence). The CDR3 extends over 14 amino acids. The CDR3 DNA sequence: TGTGCCACCAGCAGAGTACAGGGTAGCCCTGAAGCTTTCTTT. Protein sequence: CATSRVQGSPEAFF.

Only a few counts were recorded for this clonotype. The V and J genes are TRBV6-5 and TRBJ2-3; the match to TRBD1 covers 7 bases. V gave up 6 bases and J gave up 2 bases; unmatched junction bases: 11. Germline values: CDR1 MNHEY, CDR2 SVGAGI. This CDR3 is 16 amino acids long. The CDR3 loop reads CASRLLQGVDTDTQYF. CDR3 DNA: TGTGCCAGCAGACTCCTTCAGGGGGTTGACACAGATACGCAGTATTTT.

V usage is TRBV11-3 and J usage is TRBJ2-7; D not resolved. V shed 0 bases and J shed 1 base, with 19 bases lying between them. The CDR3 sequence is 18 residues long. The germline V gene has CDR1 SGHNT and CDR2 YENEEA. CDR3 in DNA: TGTGCCAGCAGCTTAGAGTTCGCGGACCGCGATGCGTCCTACGAGCAGTACTTC. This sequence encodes CASSLEFADRDASYEQYF. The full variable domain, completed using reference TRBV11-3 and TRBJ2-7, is EAGVVQSPRYKIIEKKQPVAFWCNPISGHNTLYWYLQNLGQGPELLIRYENEEAVDDSQLPKDRFSAERLKGVDSTLKIQPAELGDSAVYLCASSLEFADRDASYEQYFGPGTRLTVT.

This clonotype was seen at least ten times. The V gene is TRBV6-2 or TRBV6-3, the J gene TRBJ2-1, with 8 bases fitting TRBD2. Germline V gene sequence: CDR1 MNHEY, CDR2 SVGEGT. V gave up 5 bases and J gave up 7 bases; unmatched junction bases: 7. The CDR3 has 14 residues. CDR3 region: CASSRGGVSNEQFF. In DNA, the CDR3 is TGTGCCAGCAGTCGGGGGGGCGTCTCAAATGAGCAGTTCTTC.

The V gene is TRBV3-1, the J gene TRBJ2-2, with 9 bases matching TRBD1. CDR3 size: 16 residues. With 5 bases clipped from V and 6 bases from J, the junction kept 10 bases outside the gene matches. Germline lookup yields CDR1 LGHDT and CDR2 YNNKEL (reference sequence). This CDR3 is CASSLMGTGTAGELFF. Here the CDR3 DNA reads TGTGCCAGCAGCTTAATGGGGACAGGGACGGCCGGGGAGCTGTTTTTT. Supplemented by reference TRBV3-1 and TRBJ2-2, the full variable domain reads DTAVSQTPKYLVTQMGNDKSIKCEQNLGHDTMYWYKQDSKKFLKIMFSYNNKELIINETVPNRFSPKSPDKAHLNLHINSLELGDSAVYFCASSLMGTGTAGELFFGEGSRLTVL.

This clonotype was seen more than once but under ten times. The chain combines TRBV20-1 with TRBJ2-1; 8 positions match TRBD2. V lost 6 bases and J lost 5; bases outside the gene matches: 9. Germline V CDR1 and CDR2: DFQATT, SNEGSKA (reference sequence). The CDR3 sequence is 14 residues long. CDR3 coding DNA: TGCAGTGCAGGGGCTGGGACTAGAGACAATGAGCAGTTCTTC. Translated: CSAGAGTRDNEQFF.

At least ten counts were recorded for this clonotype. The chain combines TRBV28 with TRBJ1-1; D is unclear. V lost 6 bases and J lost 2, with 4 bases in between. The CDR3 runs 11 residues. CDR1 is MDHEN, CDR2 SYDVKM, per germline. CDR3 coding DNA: TGTGCCAGCAGCCCCAACACTGAAGCTTTCTTT. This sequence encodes CASSPNTEAFF.

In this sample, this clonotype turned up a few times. CDR3 in DNA: TGTGCCATCAGCCGGTGGGAAAATCAGCCCCAGCATTTT. Its protein product is CAISRWENQPQHF. The chain has TRBV10-3 and TRBJ1-5; D is ambiguous. Germline V gene data show CDR1 as ENHRY and CDR2 as SYGVKD. V lost 6 bases to trimming and J lost 4 bases, with 10 bases between them. The CDR3 spans 13 residues.

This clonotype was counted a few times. CDR3 in DNA: TGCAGCGTTGACGGACAGGGGTACAATGAGCAGTTCTTC. It encodes CSVDGQGYNEQFF. This rearrangement joins TRBV29-1 to TRBJ2-1; 9 bases line up with TRBD1. This CDR3 is built from 13 residues. The V gene's germline CDR1 is SQVTM and CDR2 ANQGSEA. The V segment lost 3 bases and the J segment 4 bases; nucleotides outside the gene matches: 1.